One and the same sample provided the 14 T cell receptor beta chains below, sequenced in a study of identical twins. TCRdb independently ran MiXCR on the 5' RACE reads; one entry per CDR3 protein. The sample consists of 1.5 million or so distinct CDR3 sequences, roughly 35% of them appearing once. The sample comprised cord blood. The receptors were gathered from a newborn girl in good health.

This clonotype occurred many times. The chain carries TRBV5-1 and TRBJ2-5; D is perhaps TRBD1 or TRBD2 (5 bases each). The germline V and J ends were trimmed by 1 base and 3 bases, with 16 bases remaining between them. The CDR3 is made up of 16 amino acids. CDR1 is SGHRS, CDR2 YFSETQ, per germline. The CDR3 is CASSLRLGVLKETQYF. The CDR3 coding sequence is TGCGCCAGCAGCTTGAGGTTGGGGGTCCTTAAAGAGACCCAGTACTTC. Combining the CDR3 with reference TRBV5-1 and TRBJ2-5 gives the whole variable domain KAGVTQTPRYLIKTRGQQVTLSCSPISGHRSVSWYQQTPGQGLQFLFEYFSETQRNKGNFPGRFSGRQFSNSRSEMNVSTLELGDSALYLCASSLRLGVLKETQYFGPGTRLLVL.

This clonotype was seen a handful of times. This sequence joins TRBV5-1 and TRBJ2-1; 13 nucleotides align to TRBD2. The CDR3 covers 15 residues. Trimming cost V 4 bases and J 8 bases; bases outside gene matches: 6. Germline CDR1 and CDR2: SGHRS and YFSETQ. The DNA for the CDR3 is TGCGCCAGCAGCAGAGGACTAGCGGGGGCGGATGAGCAGTTCTTC. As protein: CASSRGLAGADEQFF.

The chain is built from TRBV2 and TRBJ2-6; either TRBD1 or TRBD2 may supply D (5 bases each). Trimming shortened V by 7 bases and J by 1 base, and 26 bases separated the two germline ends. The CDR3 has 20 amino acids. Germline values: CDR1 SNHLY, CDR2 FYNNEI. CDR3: CASNLSPDRGLRSGANVLTF. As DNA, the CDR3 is TGTGCCAGCAATTTGTCTCCCGATCGGGGCCTAAGGTCTGGGGCCAACGTCCTGACTTTC.

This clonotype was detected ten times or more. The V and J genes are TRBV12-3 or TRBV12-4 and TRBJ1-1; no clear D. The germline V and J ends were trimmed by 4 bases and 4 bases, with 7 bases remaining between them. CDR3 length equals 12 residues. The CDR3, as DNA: TGTGCCAGCAGTTACGTCGGCACTGAAGCTTTCTTT. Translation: CASSYVGTEAFF.

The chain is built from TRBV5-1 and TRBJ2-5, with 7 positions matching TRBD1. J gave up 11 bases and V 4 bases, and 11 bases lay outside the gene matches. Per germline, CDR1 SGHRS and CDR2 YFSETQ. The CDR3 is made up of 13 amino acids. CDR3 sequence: CASSTQDRNEQYF. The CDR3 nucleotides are TGCGCCAGCAGCACTCAGGACAGGAATGAGCAGTACTTC.

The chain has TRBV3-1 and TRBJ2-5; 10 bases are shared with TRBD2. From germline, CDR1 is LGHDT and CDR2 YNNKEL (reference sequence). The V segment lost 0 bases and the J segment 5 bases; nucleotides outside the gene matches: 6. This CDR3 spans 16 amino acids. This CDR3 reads CASSQELTSGWETQYF. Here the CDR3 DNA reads TGTGCCAGCAGCCAAGAATTGACTAGCGGGTGGGAGACCCAGTACTTC.

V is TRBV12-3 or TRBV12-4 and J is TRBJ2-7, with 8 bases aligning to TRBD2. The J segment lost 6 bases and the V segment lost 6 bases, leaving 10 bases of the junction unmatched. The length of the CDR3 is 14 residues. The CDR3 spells CASRVPGGAAEQYF. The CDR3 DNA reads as TGTGCCAGCAGGGTTCCCGGGGGGGCCGCCGAGCAGTACTTC.

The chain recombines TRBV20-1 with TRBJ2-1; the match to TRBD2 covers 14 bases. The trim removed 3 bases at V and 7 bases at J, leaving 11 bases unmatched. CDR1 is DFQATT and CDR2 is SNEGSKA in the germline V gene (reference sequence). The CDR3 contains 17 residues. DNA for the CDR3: TGCAGTGCTAGGACTAGCGGGAGGGTGGTTAGAGGAAATGAGCAGTTCTTC. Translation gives CSARTSGRVVRGNEQFF.

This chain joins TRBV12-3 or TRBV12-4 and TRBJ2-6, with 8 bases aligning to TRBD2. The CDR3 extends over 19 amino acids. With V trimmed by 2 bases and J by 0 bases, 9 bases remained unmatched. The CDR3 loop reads CASSLRLLADISGANVLTF. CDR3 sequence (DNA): TGTGCCAGCAGTTTACGGTTACTAGCGGACATCTCTGGGGCCAACGTCCTGACTTTC.

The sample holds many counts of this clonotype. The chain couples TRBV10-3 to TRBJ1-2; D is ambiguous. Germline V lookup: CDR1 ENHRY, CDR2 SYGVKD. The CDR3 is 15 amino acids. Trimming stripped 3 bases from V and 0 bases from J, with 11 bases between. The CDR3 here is CAISDLGRSNYGYTF. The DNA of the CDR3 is TGTGCCATCAGTGACCTAGGTCGGTCTAACTATGGCTACACCTTC.

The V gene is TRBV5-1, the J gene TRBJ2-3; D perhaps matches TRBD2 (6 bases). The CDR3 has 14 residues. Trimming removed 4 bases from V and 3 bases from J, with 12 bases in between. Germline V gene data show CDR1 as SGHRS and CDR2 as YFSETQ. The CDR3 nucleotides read TGCGCCAGCAGCGGGGTCGCGGGGACAGATACGCAGTATTTT. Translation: CASSGVAGTDTQYF.

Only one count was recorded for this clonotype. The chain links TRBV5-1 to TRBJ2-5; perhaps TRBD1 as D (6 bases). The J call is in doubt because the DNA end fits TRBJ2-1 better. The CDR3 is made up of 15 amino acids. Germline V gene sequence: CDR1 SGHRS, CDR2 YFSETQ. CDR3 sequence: CASSFLQGPQETQFF. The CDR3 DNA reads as TGCGCCAGCAGCTTCCTACAGGGCCCCCAAGAGACCCAGTTCTTC.

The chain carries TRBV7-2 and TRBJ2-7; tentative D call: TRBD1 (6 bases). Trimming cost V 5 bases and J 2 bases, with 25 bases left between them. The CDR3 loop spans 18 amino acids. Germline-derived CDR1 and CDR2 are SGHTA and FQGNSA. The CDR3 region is CASSDRTVPPSTPYEQYF. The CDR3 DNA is TGTGCCAGCAGCGACAGGACAGTTCCCCCTTCTACTCCCTACGAGCAGTACTTC. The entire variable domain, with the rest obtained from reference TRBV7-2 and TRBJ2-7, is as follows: GAGVSQSPSNKVTEKGKDVELRCDPISGHTALYWYRQSLGQGLEFLIYFQGNSAPDKSGLPSDRFSAERTGGSVSTLTIQRTQQEDSAVYLCASSDRTVPPSTPYEQYFGPGTRLTVT.

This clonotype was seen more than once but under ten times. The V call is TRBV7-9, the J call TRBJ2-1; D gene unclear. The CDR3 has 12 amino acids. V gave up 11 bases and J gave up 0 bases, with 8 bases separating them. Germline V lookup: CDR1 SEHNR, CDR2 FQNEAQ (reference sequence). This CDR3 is CAHPTSYNEQFF. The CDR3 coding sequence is TGTGCCCATCCGACCTCCTACAATGAGCAGTTCTTC.